This is a list of T cell receptor beta chains from one sample in a study of blood T cell repertoires in COVID-19. Here immunoSEQ multiplex PCR was the method, and the copy in TCRdb shows in-frame clones only, minus some. Among around 130,000 clones listed, 75% to 80% were seen once. Sequenced material: peripheral blood. These receptors were collected from a human donor in a cohort sampled during active COVID-19. The CDR3 runs from the conserved cysteine through the conserved F or W. D genes are given only for firm matches.

j_gene,v_gene,d_gene,CDR3nt,CDR3aa
TRBJ1-3,TRBV5-5,NA,TGTGCCAGCAGCTCGACAGGAATCTCTGGAAACACCATATATTTT,CASSSTGISGNTIYF
TRBJ2-7,TRBV2,NA,TGTGCCAGCAGTGCAGGATTCTCCTACGAGCAGTACTTC,CASSAGFSYEQYF
TRBJ1-1,TRBV4-2,TRBD1,TGTGCCAGCAGCCCCCGACAGGGGAAAAACACTGAAGCTTTCTTT,CASSPRQGKNTEAFF
TRBJ2-7,TRBV6-1,TRBD2,TGTGCCAGCAGTGACCTAGCGGGGGGTAGTTACGAGCAGTACTTC,CASSDLAGGSYEQYF
TRBJ2-7,TRBV14,NA,TGTGCCAGCAGCCAAGATCAGGTCTCCTACGAGCAGTACTTC,CASSQDQVSYEQYF
TRBJ2-7,TRBV30,TRBD2,TGTGCCTGGAGTGTAGCTAGCGGAGCCTACGAGCAGTACTTC,CAWSVASGAYEQYF
TRBJ2-4,TRBV24-1,NA,TGTGCCACCAGTGGCGGTGAGCTAGCCAAAAACATTCAGTACTTC,CATSGGELAKNIQYF
TRBJ2-3,TRBV19,NA,TGTGCCAGTATGAAGGGACTTCGCACAGATACGCAGTATTTT,CASMKGLRTDTQYF
TRBJ1-5,TRBV27,TRBD1,TGTGCCAGCAGTTTTGGACAGGGGAGTCAGCCCCAGCATTTT,CASSFGQGSQPQHF
TRBJ1-2,TRBV19,TRBD1,TGTGCCAGTAGGGAGGGACAGGGGTTAAGCTATGGCTACACCTTC,CASREGQGLSYGYTF
TRBJ1-1,TRBV10-1,NA,TGCGCCTGCGAAGGTCGGGGAAAGAACACTGAAGCTTTCTTT,CACEGRGKNTEAFF